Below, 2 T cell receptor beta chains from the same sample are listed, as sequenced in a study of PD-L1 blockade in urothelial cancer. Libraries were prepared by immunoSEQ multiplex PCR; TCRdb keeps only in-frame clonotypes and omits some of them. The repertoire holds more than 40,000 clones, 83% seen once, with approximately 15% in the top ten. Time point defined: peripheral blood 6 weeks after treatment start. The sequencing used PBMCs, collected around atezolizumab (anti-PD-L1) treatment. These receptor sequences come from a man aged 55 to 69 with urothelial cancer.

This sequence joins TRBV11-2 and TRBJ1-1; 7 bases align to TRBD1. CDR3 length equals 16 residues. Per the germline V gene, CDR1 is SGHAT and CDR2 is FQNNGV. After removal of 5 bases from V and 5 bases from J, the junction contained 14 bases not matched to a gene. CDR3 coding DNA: TGTGCCAGCAGCGTCTACACAACAGGGGTGAGGACTGAAGCTTTCTTT. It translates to CASSVYTTGVRTEAFF.

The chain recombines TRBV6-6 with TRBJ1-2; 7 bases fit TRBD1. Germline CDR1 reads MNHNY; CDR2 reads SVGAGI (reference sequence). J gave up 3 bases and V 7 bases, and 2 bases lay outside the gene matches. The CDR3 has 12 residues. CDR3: CASNDRDYGYTF. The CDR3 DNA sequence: TGTGCCAGCAATGACAGGGACTATGGCTACACCTTC.